The next 17 T cell receptor beta chains were all read from a single sample in a study of blood T cell repertoires in COVID-19. The protocol was immunoSEQ multiplex PCR, while the TCRdb copy is restricted to in-frame clones and leaves out a portion. The data show roughly 500,000 clones, 88% seen once. The source material was PBMCs or T cells enriched from blood (not recorded which). Source of these receptors: a woman aged 40 to 50 who had recovered from COVID-19.

The chain combines TRBV5-1 with TRBJ1-3; 7 bases are shared with TRBD1. Germline V gene sequence: CDR1 SGHRS, CDR2 YFSETQ. Germline trimming cut 4 bases from V and 2 bases from J; bases unmatched to any gene: 15. The CDR3 sequence is 18 residues long. The CDR3 protein is CASSLLAGTVGAGNTIYF. The CDR3 DNA is TGCGCCAGCAGCCTCCTAGCCGGGACAGTCGGTGCTGGAAACACCATATATTTT.

CDR3 nucleotide sequence: TGTGCCAGCAGCTTTAAATGGGGACAGGAGTCTTTCTTT. It is translated as CASSFKWGQESFF. The J gene is TRBJ1-1, the V gene TRBV11-3; 8 bases are a match to TRBD1. Germline V lookup: CDR1 SGHNT, CDR2 YENEEA. Losses at the gene ends were 3 bases for V and 12 bases for J; bases not matched to a gene: 9. The CDR3 consists of 13 residues.

This clone was observed a handful of times. The chain employs TRBV11-3 and TRBJ2-1, with D possibly matching TRBD2 (6 bases). Germline V gene data show CDR1 as SGHNT and CDR2 as YENEEA. The CDR3 covers 15 residues. Between the trimmed V and J ends, which lost 2 bases and 2 bases, there was a span of 10 bases. CDR3 region: CASSLRTGAYNEQFF. The CDR3 DNA reads as TGTGCCAGCAGCTTACGAACGGGAGCCTACAATGAGCAGTTCTTC.

The V and J genes are TRBV4-3 and TRBJ2-3; D remains unclear. Per germline, CDR1 LGHNA and CDR2 YSLEER. This CDR3 comprises 18 residues. V lost 2 bases, J lost 5 bases, and 23 bases lay in between. The CDR3 sequence is CASSQKLVSVRQVDTQYF. The CDR3 nucleotides are TGCGCCAGCAGCCAAAAGCTAGTCAGCGTACGTCAAGTAGATACGCAGTATTTT.

The chain is built from TRBV27 and TRBJ1-1, with D hard to call. The V gene lost 7 bases and the J gene lost 4 bases, with 13 bases spanning the gap. Germline lookup yields CDR1 MNHEY and CDR2 SMNVEV (reference sequence). The CDR3 totals 13 residues. The DNA for the CDR3 is TGTGCCAGCAATCCCTCGGGTGGCACTGAAGCTTTCTTT. Protein sequence: CASNPSGGTEAFF.

The chain has TRBV4-3 and TRBJ2-2; D uncertain. Trimming took off 0 bases at V and 4 bases at J, with 21 bases between the two ends. The germline CDR1 and CDR2 sequences are LGHNA and YSLEER. The CDR3 covers 19 residues. The CDR3: CASSQDSYPGMPATGELFF. Here the CDR3 DNA reads TGCGCCAGCAGCCAAGATTCTTATCCGGGTATGCCTGCCACCGGGGAGCTGTTTTTT.

This chain joins TRBV5-1 and TRBJ2-7; 9 positions match TRBD2. Trimming removed 5 bases from V and 0 bases from J; junction bases left unmatched: 3. In germline, CDR1 is SGHRS, CDR2 YFSETQ. This CDR3 is 14 amino acids long. CDR3 nucleotides: TGCGCCAGCAGGAAGCGGGAGGACTCCTACGAGCAGTACTTC. The encoded protein is CASRKREDSYEQYF.

The gene calls are TRBV10-3 and TRBJ1-5; D gene uncertain. The V and J ends lost 3 bases and 6 bases respectively, with 15 bases between them. Germline values: CDR1 ENHRY, CDR2 SYGVKD. The CDR3 runs 15 residues. CDR3 coding DNA: TGTGCCATCAGTGATGCCGAGGGTCTTGGTCAGCCCCAGCATTTT. Protein sequence: CAISDAEGLGQPQHF.

The genes are TRBV7-9 and TRBJ2-5; D is possibly TRBD2 (5 bases). Trimming shortened V by 7 bases and J by 1 base, and 13 bases separated the two germline ends. The CDR3 consists of 14 residues. CDR1 and CDR2 from the germline V gene are SEHNR and FQNEAQ (reference sequence). CDR3 amino acids: CASTPPGGQETQYF. CDR3 sequence (DNA): TGTGCCAGCACCCCTCCCGGAGGCCAAGAGACCCAGTACTTC.

The genes are TRBV7-9 and TRBJ2-5; 10 nucleotides align to TRBD2. Germline CDR1 SEHNR, CDR2 FQNEAQ (reference sequence). Trimming at V came to 1 base and at J to 3 bases, leaving 2 bases not matched to a gene. The CDR3 is made up of 15 amino acids. This chain's CDR3 is CASSLGLAGEETQYF. For the CDR3, the DNA is TGTGCCAGCAGCTTAGGCCTAGCGGGAGAAGAGACCCAGTACTTC.

J is TRBJ1-1 and V is TRBV9; D is undetermined. Germline-derived CDR1 and CDR2 are SGDLS and YYNGEE. The CDR3 length is 18 residues. V was pared by 0 bases and J by 2 bases, with 20 bases between. CDR3: CASSVGLYPLGDNTEAFF. The CDR3 DNA reads TGTGCCAGCAGCGTAGGCCTTTACCCACTAGGTGATAACACTGAAGCTTTCTTT.

This clone has a handful of counts. The rearrangement links TRBV25-1 to TRBJ2-5; 9 bases match TRBD1. The CDR3 length is 18 residues. Trimming at V came to 2 bases and at J to 5 bases, leaving 15 bases not matched to a gene. The germline V gene has CDR1 MGHDK and CDR2 SYGVNS. The CDR3 coding sequence is TGTGCCAGCAGTGAAGCGAGGACAGGGGCGGGGATCCGGGAGACCCAGTACTTC. This codes for CASSEARTGAGIRETQYF.

The rearrangement joins TRBV5-1 to TRBJ2-2; D may be TRBD2 (6 bases). The CDR3 has 14 amino acids. Looked up from germline, CDR1 is SGHRS and CDR2 is YFSETQ. V lost 3 bases to trimming and J lost 5 bases, with 11 bases between them. The CDR3: CASSYSGITGELFF. The DNA for the CDR3 is TGCGCCAGCAGCTATAGCGGAATAACCGGGGAGCTGTTTTTT.

The chain uses TRBV3-1 (or the pseudogene TRBV3-2) and TRBJ2-1; unclear D gene. CDR1 and CDR2 from the germline V gene are LGHDT and YNNKEL (reference sequence). The V and J ends lost 2 bases and 6 bases respectively, with 5 bases between them. The CDR3 is 12 residues long. DNA for the CDR3: TGTGCCAGCAGCCAATTCAGCAATGAGCAGTTCTTC. Translated, it gives CASSQFSNEQFF.

The rearrangement links TRBV6-2 or TRBV6-3 to TRBJ2-1, with unresolved D. From germline, CDR1 is MNHEY and CDR2 SVGEGT. This CDR3 has 11 amino acids. V was clipped by 5 bases and J by 8 bases, with 7 bases between them. The chain's CDR3 is CASSPFHEQFF. The CDR3 DNA reads as TGTGCCAGCAGTCCCTTTCATGAGCAGTTCTTC.

This clone was counted once. This chain connects TRBV19 to TRBJ1-2; a weak D match, TRBD1 (5 bases). V lost 6 bases to trimming and J lost 3 bases, with 11 bases between them. The length of the CDR3 is 13 residues. Germline assignment: CDR1 LNHDA and CDR2 SQIVND (reference sequence). CDR3 bases: TGTGCCAGTAGCAACAGGACACACTATGGCTACACCTTC. Translated, it gives CASSNRTHYGYTF.

The chain links TRBV24-1 to TRBJ2-3, with D possibly being TRBD2 (5 bases). V was pared by 5 bases and J by 4 bases, with 12 bases between. This CDR3 has 14 residues. Germline assignment: CDR1 KGHDR and CDR2 SFDVKD. The CDR3 nucleotides read TGTGCCACCAGTGCCCAAGGAGCGGCAGATACGCAGTATTTT. Translated: CATSAQGAADTQYF.